This T cell receptor (beta chain) emerged from a study of T-cell reconstitution after alpha-beta-depleted transplantation in children. V shed 1 base and J shed 6 bases, with 11 bases lying between them. Germline CDR1 is SGHRS and CDR2 is YFSETQ. The CDR3 is made up of 13 amino acids. Findings and caveats of the study: Newly made T cells mostly supplied T-cell counts and diversity one year after transplant.

This clonotype was counted only a few times. Its antigen remains unknown. The authors prepared the TCRbeta library with unique molecular identifiers. TCRdb re-called the PCR reads through MiXCR, storing one row per CDR3 protein. This sample has hundreds of thousands of distinct CDR3 sequences, with about an eighth found just once. This chain links TRBV5-1 with TRBJ2-7; TRBD1 is a possible D gene (6 bases). The TCR originated in a girl aged 2 to 10 with congenital amegakaryocytic thrombocytopenia, due to receive a stem cell transplant. The specimen comprised PBMCs, sampled before TCRalphabeta/CD19-depleted stem cell transplant. This chain's CDR3 is CASSLTGLVEQYF. Here the CDR3 DNA reads TGCGCCAGCAGCTTGACAGGGCTGGTCGAGCAGTACTTC.